This T cell receptor beta chain is drawn from a study of T cell repertoires in aging, cancer and after chemotherapy. In the study overall: Repeat sampling of healthy donors over several months to years showed clear clonal overlap. Study results and caveats: These repertoire data do not allow conclusions about immunological memory after chemotherapy. In cancer patients, declining TCR diversity with age involved lost richness and lost evenness.

TCR beta rearrangements were amplified from peripheral blood genomic DNA. A mixed TRB-A/B primer pool amplified rearranged TRB by multiplex touch-down PCR. TCRdb used MiXCR to reprocess the multiplex PCR reads, holding one entry per CDR3 protein. Of approximately 4,300 distinct CDR3 sequences in the sample, about 28% are singletons; the top ten hold over 4.5%. Details on this clonotype: Its matching antigen is unknown.

The sample comprised blood. This TCR derives from a human donor in good health.

CDR3 residues: CASSPHAVTSGGDVDTQYF. The CDR3 nucleotides are TGTGCCAGCAGTCCACATGCCGTCACTAGCGGGGGGGATGTAGATACGCAGTATTTT. The chain is built from TRBV12-3 or TRBV12-4 and TRBJ2-3, with 13 bases lining up with TRBD2. CDR3 length: 19 residues. The V segment lost 5 bases and the J segment 5 bases; nucleotides outside the gene matches: 16.